The rows below give T cell receptor beta chains drawn from one sample of a study of CD8+CD57+ T cells in acquired aplastic anemia. One entry per CDR3 protein results from TCRdb running MiXCR on the reads. The repertoire has about 180,000 distinct CDR3 sequences, about three fifths of them found once; the top ten carry about 39%. Material: sorted CD4+, CD8+, or CD8+CD57+ T cells (not recorded which) from PBMCs. The receptor set was obtained from a human donor with aplastic anemia. The conserved cysteine and the conserved F or W are not part of the CDR3 here. D genes are given only for firm matches.

CDR3 | V | D | J
ASSKQETQY | TRBV7-8 | . | TRBJ2-5
ASSTGGFSSYEQY | TRBV7-8 | TRBD1 | TRBJ2-7
SVKDRGNYGYT | TRBV29-1 | TRBD1 | TRBJ1-2
ASSRSDRQYGYT | TRBV7-9 | . | TRBJ1-2
ASSQRLFVY | TRBV12-3/TRBV12-4 | . | TRBJ2-7
ASSLGTLYEQY | TRBV7-8 | . | TRBJ2-7
ASSSSGGGTDTQY | TRBV7-6 | TRBD2 | TRBJ2-3
ASSPGPGGEQY | TRBV27 | TRBD2 | TRBJ2-7
SARDGGGVGQPQH | TRBV20-1 | . | TRBJ1-5
ASTYWPGQGEQY | TRBV7-2 | TRBD1 | TRBJ2-7
ATSSRGGRETQY | TRBV15 | TRBD2 | TRBJ2-5
ASSQGGGENQPQH | TRBV4-1 | . | TRBJ1-5
SAKDRVYGYT | TRBV20-1 | TRBD1 | TRBJ1-2
ASSRQGGRETQY | TRBV19 | . | TRBJ2-5
ASSANREGHSPLH | TRBV7-9 | . | TRBJ1-6
ASSEGTGGGVSPLH | TRBV5-6 | . | TRBJ1-6
ASSPYSGGTDTQY | TRBV7-6 | TRBD2 | TRBJ2-3
ATSDPGTHEQF | TRBV15 | . | TRBJ2-1
ASGWDSNSPLH | TRBV12-5 | TRBD1 | TRBJ1-6
ASSRSGVDTQY | TRBV11-2 | . | TRBJ2-3
SGHAPQETQY | TRBV20-1 | . | TRBJ2-5
ATSDPGQGGHEQF | TRBV24-1 | TRBD1 | TRBJ2-1
ASSRWGKGTSSYEQY | TRBV5-8 | TRBD2 | TRBJ2-7
ASSHLQGARYEQY | TRBV4-1 | TRBD1 | TRBJ2-7
ATSRNRENTEAF | TRBV10-3 | . | TRBJ1-1
SAKSDTSGETDTQY | TRBV20-1 | TRBD2 | TRBJ2-3
ASSGGRVVSETQY | TRBV5-8 | TRBD2 | TRBJ2-5
ASSYPDSLLFVGNTIY | TRBV7-9 | . | TRBJ1-3
ASSPGLAGTSSYEQY | TRBV2 | TRBD2 | TRBJ2-7
SVLAGANEQF | TRBV29-1 | TRBD2 | TRBJ2-1
ASSSWGGAGELF | TRBV5-1 | . | TRBJ2-2
ATRGGLPQETQY | TRBV2 | TRBD2 | TRBJ2-5
ASSRHPMTGELF | TRBV5-1 | . | TRBJ2-2
SARDLVAGSYEQY | TRBV20-1 | TRBD2 | TRBJ2-7
ASSGVAGGLFVVETQY | TRBV2 | TRBD2 | TRBJ2-5
ASSLIQETQY | TRBV7-4 | . | TRBJ2-5
ASSLDRGGPYEQY | TRBV5-1 | . | TRBJ2-7
ASSLSSGSYEQY | TRBV12-3/TRBV12-4 | . | TRBJ2-7
ASTSGYGANVLT | TRBV7-2 | . | TRBJ2-6
AISESYAGTANGYT | TRBV10-3 | TRBD1 | TRBJ1-2
ASSVEGGTVYEQY | TRBV25-1 | . | TRBJ2-7
ASPRRDRHYEQY | TRBV19 | . | TRBJ2-7
ASSSRQGSYSYNEQF | TRBV5-1 | TRBD1 | TRBJ2-1
ASSILGANYGYT | TRBV19 | . | TRBJ1-2
ASSLKQGEPDTQY | TRBV7-9 | . | TRBJ2-3
ASSRDREGKNIQY | TRBV4-1 | TRBD1 | TRBJ2-4
ASSDPRDRTYEQY | TRBV2 | . | TRBJ2-7
ASRVTTGSSYEQY | TRBV6-5 | . | TRBJ2-7
ASSFGRPNTEAF | TRBV7-9 | . | TRBJ1-1
SALGLAGGLSTDTQY | TRBV20-1 | TRBD2 | TRBJ2-3
ASRLSRDNEQF | TRBV7-8 | . | .
SVGPSVGEQY | TRBV29-1 | . | TRBJ2-7
ASSLDSAYEQY | TRBV5-1 | . | TRBJ2-7